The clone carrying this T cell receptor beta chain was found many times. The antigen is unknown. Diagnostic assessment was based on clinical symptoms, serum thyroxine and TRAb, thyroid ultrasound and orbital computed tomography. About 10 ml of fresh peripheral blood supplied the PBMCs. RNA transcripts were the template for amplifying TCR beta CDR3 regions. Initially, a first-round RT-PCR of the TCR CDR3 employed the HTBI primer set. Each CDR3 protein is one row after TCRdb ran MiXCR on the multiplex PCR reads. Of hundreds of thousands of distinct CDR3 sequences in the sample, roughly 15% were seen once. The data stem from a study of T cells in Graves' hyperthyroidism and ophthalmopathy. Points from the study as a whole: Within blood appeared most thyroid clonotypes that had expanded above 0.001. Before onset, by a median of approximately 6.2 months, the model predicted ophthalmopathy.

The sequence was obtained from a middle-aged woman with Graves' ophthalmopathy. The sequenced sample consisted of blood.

Written as DNA, the CDR3 is TGTGCCAGTAGTATGGGACTAGCTGTGGAGACCCAGTACTTC. It translates to CASSMGLAVETQYF. The chain combines TRBV19 with TRBJ2-5; 9 bases agree with TRBD2. Germline assignment: CDR1 LNHDA and CDR2 SQIVND (reference sequence). CDR3 length: 14 residues. V was pared by 3 bases and J by 5 bases, with 4 bases of the junction left unmatched. The full variable domain, its missing parts supplied by reference TRBV19 and TRBJ2-5, is DGGITQSPKYLFRKEGQNVTLSCEQNLNHDAMYWYRQDPGQGLRLIYYSQIVNDFQKGDIAEGYSVSREKKESFPLTVTSAQKNPTAFYLCASSMGLAVETQYFGPGTRLLVL.